The clone carrying this T cell receptor beta chain was counted a single time. The antigen is unknown. The V end lost 2 bases, the J end lost 4 bases, and 15 bases lay between the germline ends. The germline V gene has CDR1 MNHEY and CDR2 SVGAGI. The CDR3 runs 15 residues. This was the immunoSEQ v3.0 assay at survey level. Here immunoSEQ multiplex PCR was the method, and the copy in TCRdb shows in-frame clones only, minus some. The data contain fewer than 40,000 clones, approximately 86% of them singletons. These data are taken from a study of long-term antiretroviral therapy in people with HIV. Study summary: The earliest samples predate the 2015 immediate-ART recommendation by about a decade. Findings and caveats of the study: Pre-ART clonal expansion yielded clones that dominated the repertoire at all time points. Against controls, HIV repertoires showed narrower ranges of CDR3 length.

Sequencing was performed on unsorted PBMCs, taken just before starting antiretroviral therapy. J is TRBJ2-7 and V is TRBV6-5, with D possibly called TRBD1 or TRBD2 (5 bases each). This TCR derives from a woman under 30 with HIV. The CDR3 nucleotides are TGTGCCAGCAGTTACCGGGACCTAGGGAATTACGAGCAGTACTTC. It translates to CASSYRDLGNYEQYF.